These 21 T cell receptor beta chains came from one sample sequenced in a study of blood T cells in healthy people across ages (dated by TCRdb to the mid-2010s). The receptor library was made with 5' RACE. TCRdb shows the sequencer as Illumina HiSeq 2500. A second PCR of roughly 7 to 11 cycles was run with a J-beta primer mix and a sample-barcoded 5' primer. The raw public data were reprocessed by TCRdb itself: fastp quality trimming at Q25, MiXCR clonotype calling, in-frame beta chains only. One record per CDR3 amino acid sequence lists the most common genes and DNA. Across this sample there are 1 million to 1.2 million distinct CDR3 sequences, with roughly two fifths seen only once. 10% to 15% of the sample belongs to the ten largest clones. Sequenced: blood. These receptors came from a man aged 18 to 30 in good health.

V is TRBV12-3 or TRBV12-4 and J is TRBJ1-2; 7 bases are shared with TRBD1. With 6 bases clipped from V and 2 bases from J, the junction kept 6 bases outside the gene matches. This CDR3 has 14 residues. The CDR3 DNA reads as TGTGCCAGCAGCGTCGGGACAGTAAACTATGGCTACACCTTC. Translated, it gives CASSVGTVNYGYTF.

This clonotype was seen a few times. The chain links TRBV10-3 to TRBJ2-3; 11 positions agree with TRBD1. V trimming: 4 bases; J trimming: 3 bases; junction bases outside the gene matches: 3. Looked up from germline, CDR1 is ENHRY and CDR2 is SYGVKD. The CDR3 totals 15 residues. CDR3 DNA sequence: TGTGCCATCAGTGGGGGACAGGGGGTGACAGATACGCAGTATTTT. This sequence encodes CAISGGQGVTDTQYF.

Concerning this clonotype itself: The junction and the germline gene differ at one end; a read error may be behind it. The rearrangement links TRBV4-3 to TRBJ1-4; unclear D gene. The CDR3 consists of 15 residues. Germline lookup yields CDR1 LGHNA and CDR2 YSLEER. The CDR3 region is CASSRHQATSEKLFF. The CDR3 region has the DNA TGCGCCAGCAGCCGGCACCAGGCAACTAGTGAAAAACTGTTTTTT.

This clonotype was detected only a few times. The chain joins TRBV20-1 to TRBJ1-5, with D maybe TRBD1 (5 bases). Germline V gives CDR1 DFQATT, CDR2 SNEGSKA (reference sequence). The V end lost 5 bases, the J end lost 5 bases, and 13 bases lay between the germline ends. This CDR3 spans 13 amino acids. The CDR3 here is CSAGHGGDQPQHF. In DNA form, the CDR3 reads TGCAGTGCTGGCCACGGGGGGGATCAGCCCCAGCATTTT.

The J gene is TRBJ2-3, the V gene TRBV9; D is perhaps TRBD1 (6 bases). V lost 0 bases and J 1 base, leaving 15 bases between the germline ends. Germline V lookup: CDR1 SGDLS, CDR2 YYNGEE. The CDR3 contains 17 residues. In DNA, the CDR3 is TGTGCCAGCAGCGTAGAACCCACAGGGCCGGGCACAGATACGCAGTATTTT. It specifies CASSVEPTGPGTDTQYF.

This clonotype was picked up a small number of times. The chain has TRBV4-1 and TRBJ2-4, with D possibly matching TRBD2 (6 bases). Trimming cost V 0 bases and J 4 bases, with 19 bases left between them. The germline V gene has CDR1 MGHRA and CDR2 YSYEKL. The CDR3 is 18 amino acids. Here the CDR3 DNA reads TGCGCCAGCAGCCAAGAGGGAGGACTACACACCTCGAAAAACATTCAGTACTTC. It is translated as CASSQEGGLHTSKNIQYF.

The V gene is TRBV6-6, the J gene TRBJ2-7; 8 nucleotides line up with TRBD1. Germline V gives CDR1 MNHNY, CDR2 SVGAGI (reference sequence). V lost 5 bases to trimming and J lost 5 bases; unmatched junction nucleotides: 5. The CDR3 runs 13 residues. In DNA, the CDR3 is TGTGCCAGCAGTCGGACAGGGTATAACGAGCAGTACTTC. This encodes CASSRTGYNEQYF.

The chain employs TRBV6-1 and TRBJ2-1, with TRBD1 as a possible D gene (6 bases). Germline-derived CDR1 and CDR2 are MNHNS and SASEGT. The CDR3 totals 16 residues. Trimming stripped 3 bases from V and 6 bases from J, with 18 bases between. The CDR3 is CASSDRDRFLGNEQFF. DNA of the CDR3: TGTGCCAGCAGTGACCGAGACAGGTTTCTAGGCAATGAGCAGTTCTTC.

The J gene is TRBJ1-6, the V gene TRBV20-1, with D possibly TRBD1 on 6 matching bases. V was clipped by 4 bases and J by 7 bases, with 20 bases between them. This CDR3 is 16 amino acids long. Germline CDR1 reads DFQATT; CDR2 reads SNEGSKA (reference sequence). The CDR3 sequence is CSATAPRGAGNSPLHF. The CDR3, as DNA: TGCAGTGCTACCGCCCCCAGGGGCGCAGGCAATTCACCCCTCCACTTT.

This clonotype was seen just once. The rearrangement uses TRBV7-2 and TRBJ1-5, with D possibly TRBD1 on 5 matching bases. Germline CDR1 reads SGHTA; CDR2 reads FQGNSA. The CDR3 is made up of 15 amino acids. Deletions cut 2 bases from V and 3 bases from J, with 11 bases between. This CDR3 reads CASSLNRGNNQPQHF. CDR3 DNA: TGTGCCAGCAGCTTAAATAGGGGTAACAATCAGCCCCAGCATTTT.

As for this clonotype: One end of the junction varies from germline; a read error may be responsible. The genes are TRBV6-6 and TRBJ2-5; no reliable D call. The CDR3 has 16 residues. The germline CDR1 and CDR2 sequences are MNHNY and SVGAGI (reference sequence). The CDR3 protein is CVSARLPTSSYNEQYF. The DNA of the CDR3 is TGTGTCAGCGCACGACTCCCCACGAGCTCCTACAATGAGCAGTACTTC.

The rearrangement uses TRBV7-9 and TRBJ2-5, with D perhaps TRBD1 or TRBD2 (6 bases each). Germline V gives CDR1 SEHNR, CDR2 FQNEAQ (reference sequence). V gave up 2 bases and J gave up 2 bases, with 18 bases separating them. The CDR3 spans 17 residues. The CDR3 here is CASSLRGAAGIQETQYF. CDR3 coding DNA: TGTGCCAGCAGCTTAAGGGGGGCTGCCGGAATTCAAGAGACCCAGTACTTC.

Note on this clonotype: Germline is not matched at one junction end, which may reflect a read error. The J gene is TRBJ2-3, the V gene TRBV7-3; 8 nucleotides agree with TRBD2. There are 14 residues in the CDR3. In germline, CDR1 is SGHTA, CDR2 FQGTGA. CDR3 in amino acids: CASSDGGVTETQYF. Written as DNA, the CDR3 is TGTGCCAGCAGCGACGGGGGGGTTACAGAGACGCAGTATTTT. The entire variable domain, with the rest obtained from reference TRBV7-3 and TRBJ2-3, is as follows: GAGVSQTPSNKVTEKGKYVELRCDPISGHTALYWYRQSLGQGPEFLIYFQGTGAADDSGLPNDRFFAVRPEGSVSTLKIQRTERGDSAVYLCASSDGGVTETQYFGPGTRLTVL.

Comments on this clonotype: Mismatch with germline at one junction end may stem from a read error. The chain links TRBV28 to TRBJ1-2, with 8 bases identical to TRBD1. Germline V gene data show CDR1 as MDHEN and CDR2 as SYDVKM. The CDR3 covers 18 residues. CDR3 in DNA: TGTGCTAGCAGTGATGGGACAGGTGTAAGGATAGTTGGCTATGGCTACACCTTC. As protein: CASSDGTGVRIVGYGYTF.

CDR3 loop: CAPGGRASNQPQHF. The CDR3 DNA reads TGTGCCCCGGGGGGCAGGGCTAGCAATCAGCCCCAGCATTTT. The V call is TRBV10-3, the J call TRBJ1-5; tentatively, D is TRBD1 (6 bases). The V gene's germline CDR1 is ENHRY and CDR2 SYGVKD. This CDR3 is 14 amino acids long. Between the trimmed V and J ends, which lost 11 bases and 0 bases, there was a span of 14 bases.

This clonotype was observed a handful of times. The chain has TRBV5-1 and TRBJ1-4, with 8 bases that match TRBD1. V shed 5 bases and J 4 bases; nucleotides not matched to a gene: 4. CDR3 length: 14 amino acids. Germline loops: CDR1 SGHRS, CDR2 YFSETQ. The CDR3 protein is CASRRDRRNEKLFF. In DNA, the CDR3 is TGCGCCAGCAGAAGGGACAGGCGTAATGAAAAACTGTTTTTT.

There are a few counts of this clonotype. V gene TRBV29-1 combines with J gene TRBJ1-2; 10 bases align to TRBD1. The CDR3 runs 15 residues. V lost 0 bases, J lost 4 bases, and 5 bases stayed unmatched. Germline V gives CDR1 SQVTM, CDR2 ANQGSEA. CDR3 DNA sequence: TGCAGCGTTGAAGACCGGACAGGGGGGATCTATGGCTACACCTTC. It encodes CSVEDRTGGIYGYTF.

This clonotype was counted only a few times. This chain links TRBV12-3 or TRBV12-4 with TRBJ2-5; D uncertain. V gave up 0 bases and J gave up 5 bases, with 7 bases separating them. The CDR3 runs to 13 residues. CDR3 loop: CASSLAGFETQYF. The CDR3 region has the DNA TGTGCCAGCAGTTTAGCGGGGTTTGAGACCCAGTACTTC.

This chain joins TRBV30 and TRBJ2-3, with unresolved D. The V gene's germline CDR1 is GTSNPN and CDR2 SVGIG (reference sequence). This CDR3 is 14 amino acids long. V lost 0 bases, J lost 4 bases, and 11 bases lay in between. CDR3 nucleotide sequence: TGTGCCTGGAGTGTAGGCATCACAGCAGATACGCAGTATTTT. Its translation is CAWSVGITADTQYF.

This clonotype was detected ten times or more. The chain couples TRBV4-1 to TRBJ2-1; D gene ambiguous. V was cut by 1 base and J by 2 bases, with 6 bases left in between. From germline, CDR1 is MGHRA and CDR2 YSYEKL. The CDR3 has 14 residues. This chain's CDR3 is CASSQVGAYNEQFF. The CDR3 DNA sequence: TGCGCCAGCAGCCAAGTGGGTGCCTACAATGAGCAGTTCTTC.

The chain couples TRBV19 to TRBJ1-6, with D unresolved. V was shortened by 5 bases and J by 8 bases, with 19 bases between the two germline ends. Germline V gene data show CDR1 as LNHDA and CDR2 as SQIVND (reference sequence). There are 16 residues in the CDR3. The CDR3: CASSQRTGSLYSPLHF. For the CDR3, the DNA is TGTGCCAGTAGTCAAAGGACCGGGTCCCTTTATTCACCCCTCCACTTT.